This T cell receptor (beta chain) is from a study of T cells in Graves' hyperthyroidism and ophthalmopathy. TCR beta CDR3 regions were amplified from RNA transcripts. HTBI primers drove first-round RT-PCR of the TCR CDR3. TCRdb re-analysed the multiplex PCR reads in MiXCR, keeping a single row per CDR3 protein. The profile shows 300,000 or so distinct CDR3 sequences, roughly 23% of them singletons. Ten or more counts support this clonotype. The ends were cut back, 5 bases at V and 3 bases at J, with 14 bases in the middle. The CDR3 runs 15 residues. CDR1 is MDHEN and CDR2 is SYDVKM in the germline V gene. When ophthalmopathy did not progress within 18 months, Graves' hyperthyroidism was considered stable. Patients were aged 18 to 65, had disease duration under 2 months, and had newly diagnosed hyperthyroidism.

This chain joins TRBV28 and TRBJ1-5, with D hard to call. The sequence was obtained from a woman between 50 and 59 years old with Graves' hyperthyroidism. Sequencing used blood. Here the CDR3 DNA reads TGTGCCAGCAGTCCTCCGCCCAAGCCCAATCAGCCCCAGCATTTT. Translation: CASSPPPKPNQPQHF.